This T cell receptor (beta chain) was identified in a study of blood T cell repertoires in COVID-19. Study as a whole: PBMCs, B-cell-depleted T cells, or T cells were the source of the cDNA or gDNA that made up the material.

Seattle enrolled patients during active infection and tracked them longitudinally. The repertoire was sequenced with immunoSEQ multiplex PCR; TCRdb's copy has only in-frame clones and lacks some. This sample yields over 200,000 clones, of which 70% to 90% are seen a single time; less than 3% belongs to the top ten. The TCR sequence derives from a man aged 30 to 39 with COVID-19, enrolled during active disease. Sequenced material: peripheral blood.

The CDR3 nucleotides read TGCGCCAGCAGCCAAGATCTATGGACAGGGGAGAACACTGAAGCTTTCTTT. It codes for CASSQDLWTGENTEAFF. The chain couples TRBV4-3 to TRBJ1-1; 9 bases are a match to TRBD1. Looked up from germline, CDR1 is LGHNA and CDR2 is YSLEER. The V and J ends lost 0 bases and 1 base, in that order; junction bases with no gene match: 6. The CDR3 has 17 residues.